This T cell receptor (beta chain) was recorded in a study of glioma-infiltrating T cells after dendritic cell vaccination. Study-level information: Monocyte-derived dendritic cells, cultured six to seven days with IL-4 and GM-CSF, were pulsed with autologous tumor lysate.

The germline V gene has CDR1 SGHRS and CDR2 YFSETQ. Trimming took 0 bases from V and 1 from J; bases not matched to a gene: 4. This CDR3 comprises 16 residues. Described time point: after dendritic cell vaccination, including at tumor progression/relapse. PBMC were collected before vaccination, two weeks after the third vaccination, and at progression. The immunoSEQ assay amplified TCRB CDR3 from up to about 2 ug DNA. Amplification used 60 V beta primers and 13 J beta primers. Generated by immunoSEQ multiplex PCR, the TCRdb table keeps only in-frame clones and is missing some. The data show almost 90,000 clones, 80% to 85% seen once.

The receptor comes from a human donor with glioblastoma. The chain combines TRBV5-1 with TRBJ1-1; 9 bases are a match to TRBD1. Sample: blood, taken after dendritic cell vaccination. Written as DNA, the CDR3 is TGCGCCAGCAGCTTGGACCCGGGACAGGGGAACACTGAAGCTTTCTTT. This encodes CASSLDPGQGNTEAFF.